The TCR beta chain under discussion was sequenced for a study of type 1 regulatory T cells (dated by TCRdb to the early 2020s). In terms of the full investigation: The study characterized an in vitro protocol that generated a Tr1-enriched, alloantigen-specific CD4 T cell product named T-allo10. Patients with hematological malignancies who were receiving allogeneic hematopoietic stem cell transplantation were the group in which T-allo10 was being clinically evaluated.

The CDR3, cysteine through phenylalanine, is 16 amino acids long. The read is trimmed to its CDR3 DNA, 48 bases read in frame from base 1. From V the trimming removes 2 bases and from J it removes 8 bases, while the gene matches leave 11 bases of the junction unaccounted for. The germline V gene yields KGHSH for CDR1 and LQKENI for CDR2. Findings and caveats that apply to the study as a whole: A more restricted TCR repertoire was observed in Tr1 cells than in non-Tr1 cells, and this restriction was interpreted in the study as alloantigen-induced clonal expansion.

Instrument used: Illumina MiSeq. TCRdb itself trimmed the public reads at Q25 with fastp, ran MiXCR and retained productive beta chains. All rows with the same CDR3 protein become a single entry with the most common DNA and genes. The sample contains some 60,000 distinct CDR3 sequences, over 50% of them found a single time. Together, the top ten hold 1.8% of the sample. On this clonotype: The antigen it binds to is not known. Base quality data are lacking; no much larger clone is found one base away.

The receptor comes from a human donor in good health. The material sequenced was cultured non-Tr1 T cells, either the whole culture or a sorted T cell fraction (not recorded which). What this sample's cell subset or site label stands for: non-Tr1 population from the T-allo10 product. The rearranged segments are TRBV18 and TRBJ2-1; TRBD2 lines up with 8 middle nucleotides. This receptor carries the CDR3 CASSPWAGGPVDEQFF. The sequenced DNA is TGTGCCAGCTCACCATGGGCGGGAGGACCTGTCGATGAGCAGTTCTTC.